Listed below are T cell receptor beta chains from one sample, sequenced in a study of T cell repertoires in cytomegalovirus infection. Their recognized antigens are unknown. One entry per CDR3 protein, called by TCRdb with MiXCR from the reads. The table includes over 250,000 distinct CDR3 sequences, about 20% detected once. Sequenced here: cultured PBMCs, sampled from culture after CMV antigen stimulation. The origin of the receptors is a human donor in good health (CMV status not recorded). Some clones in this sample may be carry-over from other donors' samples. CDR3s include the opening cysteine and the closing phenylalanine or tryptophan. Each record gives: V gene, CDR3 length, D gene, J gene, clone size, CDR3 protein, CDR3 DNA. A D gene is named only where the DNA matches it firmly. Clone size is not always given. Where it is, it says once, few, many or a class for expanded clones.

V gene: TRBV15; CDR3 length: 13; D gene: .; J gene: TRBJ2-3; clone size: .; CDR3 protein: CATREPSTDTQYF; CDR3 DNA: TGTGCCACCAGAGAACCGAGCACAGATACGCAGTATTTT
V gene: TRBV3-1; CDR3 length: 15; D gene: .; J gene: TRBJ2-4; clone size: .; CDR3 protein: CASSQDRLAKNIQYF; CDR3 DNA: TGTGCCAGCAGCCAAGATCGGTTAGCCAAAAACATTCAGTACTTC
V gene: TRBV12-3/TRBV12-4; CDR3 length: 16; D gene: TRBD2; J gene: TRBJ2-1; clone size: few; CDR3 protein: CASSSNTFGRKGEQFF; CDR3 DNA: TGTGCCAGCAGTTCAAATACGTTCGGGAGGAAGGGTGAGCAGTTCTTC
V gene: TRBV7-2; CDR3 length: 15; D gene: .; J gene: TRBJ1-6; clone size: many; CDR3 protein: CASSLVRENNSPLHF; CDR3 DNA: TGTGCCAGCAGCTTAGTCCGGGAGAATAATTCACCCCTCCACTTT
V gene: TRBV2; CDR3 length: 14; D gene: TRBD1; J gene: TRBJ2-1; clone size: .; CDR3 protein: CASSLHRGSNEQFF; CDR3 DNA: TGTGCCAGCAGCTTGCACAGGGGGAGTAATGAGCAGTTCTTC
V gene: TRBV12-3/TRBV12-4; CDR3 length: 13; D gene: .; J gene: TRBJ1-2; clone size: .; CDR3 protein: CASSLDRLYGYTF; CDR3 DNA: TGTGCCAGCAGTTTAGACAGGTTGTATGGCTACACCTTC
V gene: TRBV4-1; CDR3 length: 17; D gene: .; J gene: TRBJ1-5; clone size: .; CDR3 protein: CASSQGELRDSNQPQHF; CDR3 DNA: TGCGCCAGCAGCCAAGGAGAGCTTAGAGATAGCAATCAGCCCCAGCATTTT
V gene: TRBV12-3/TRBV12-4; CDR3 length: 15; D gene: TRBD2; J gene: TRBJ2-1; clone size: few; CDR3 protein: CASSLGLAGINEQFF; CDR3 DNA: TGTGCCAGCAGTTTGGGACTAGCGGGTATAAATGAGCAGTTCTTC
V gene: TRBV27; CDR3 length: 16; D gene: .; J gene: TRBJ2-3; clone size: few; CDR3 protein: CASNALGPLRTDTQYF; CDR3 DNA: TGTGCCAGCAATGCCTTGGGGCCCTTGAGAACAGATACGCAGTATTTT
V gene: TRBV6-5; CDR3 length: 14; D gene: .; J gene: TRBJ2-7; clone size: .; CDR3 protein: CASSSSRGTREQYF; CDR3 DNA: TGTGCCAGCAGTTCCTCCAGGGGTACAAGGGAGCAGTACTTC
V gene: TRBV7-6; CDR3 length: 16; D gene: .; J gene: TRBJ1-2; clone size: many; CDR3 protein: CASSRDGGEANYGYTF; CDR3 DNA: TGTGCCAGCAGCCGCGACGGGGGGGAAGCTAACTATGGCTACACCTTC
V gene: TRBV20-1; CDR3 length: 13; D gene: .; J gene: TRBJ2-1; clone size: .; CDR3 protein: CSAERLAYNEQFF; CDR3 DNA: TGCAGTGCGGAGAGACTGGCCTACAATGAGCAGTTCTTC
V gene: TRBV20-1; CDR3 length: 12; D gene: TRBD2; J gene: TRBJ2-7; clone size: .; CDR3 protein: CSAIYLAGEQYF; CDR3 DNA: TGCAGTGCTATTTACCTAGCGGGAGAGCAGTACTTC
V gene: TRBV9; CDR3 length: 15; D gene: .; J gene: TRBJ2-5; clone size: .; CDR3 protein: CASSVGSGWGETQYF; CDR3 DNA: TGTGCCAGCAGCGTAGGAAGCGGGTGGGGTGAGACCCAGTACTTC
V gene: TRBV14; CDR3 length: 14; D gene: .; J gene: TRBJ1-1; clone size: few; CDR3 protein: CASSQVLGSTEAFF; CDR3 DNA: TGTGCCAGCAGCCAAGTTCTGGGATCCACTGAAGCTTTCTTT
V gene: TRBV7-2; CDR3 length: 15; D gene: TRBD1; J gene: TRBJ1-4; clone size: .; CDR3 protein: CASSRYRGSNEKLFF; CDR3 DNA: TGTGCCAGCAGCCGATACAGGGGCTCTAATGAAAAACTGTTTTTT
V gene: TRBV18; CDR3 length: 17; D gene: .; J gene: TRBJ2-2; clone size: .; CDR3 protein: CASSPFSRGANTGELFF; CDR3 DNA: TGTGCCAGCTCACCATTCTCAAGGGGGGCTAACACCGGGGAGCTGTTTTTT
V gene: TRBV7-6; CDR3 length: 15; D gene: .; J gene: TRBJ2-3; clone size: many; CDR3 protein: CASSLVPGARDTQYF; CDR3 DNA: TGTGCCAGCAGCTTAGTACCGGGGGCGAGGGATACGCAGTATTTT
V gene: TRBV5-5; CDR3 length: 15; D gene: .; J gene: TRBJ2-5; clone size: .; CDR3 protein: CASSLLGATQETQYF; CDR3 DNA: TGTGCCAGCAGCCTTCTAGGAGCAACACAAGAGACCCAGTACTTC
V gene: TRBV6-5; CDR3 length: 13; D gene: TRBD2; J gene: TRBJ2-5; clone size: few; CDR3 protein: CASSRTSRETQYF; CDR3 DNA: TGTGCCAGCAGCCGGACTAGTCGGGAGACCCAGTACTTC
V gene: TRBV20-1; CDR3 length: 14; D gene: .; J gene: TRBJ2-1; clone size: many; CDR3 protein: CSARAVSSYNEQFF; CDR3 DNA: TGCAGTGCTAGAGCCGTATCCTCCTACAATGAGCAGTTCTTC
V gene: TRBV7-2; CDR3 length: 16; D gene: .; J gene: TRBJ2-2; clone size: many; CDR3 protein: CASSSQIGGFTGELFF; CDR3 DNA: TGTGCCAGCAGCTCGCAAATAGGAGGCTTCACCGGGGAGCTGTTTTTT